The 16 T cell receptor beta chains presented below share a single source sample, sequenced in a study of molecular identifiers for immune sequencing clone quantification (dated by TCRdb to 2016 to 2019). The library was made by PCR. Sequencer: Illumina HiSeq 4000. TCRdb handled the public reads itself, with Q25 trimming in fastp and clone calling in MiXCR, and kept productive beta chains. Records with the same CDR3 protein are collapsed into one entry carrying the most frequent genes and DNA. The table for this sample lists under 650,000 distinct CDR3 sequences; 15% to 20% of them were counted only once. The ten largest clones capture approximately 0.9% of the sample. Material: naive CD8+ T cells from blood, with Jurkat cell RNA spiked in. The cell subset or site label, as the study defines it: FACS-sorted CD8+CD4-CCR7+CD45RA+ naive T cells. The origin of the receptors is a human donor in good health. Some libraries in this study had Jurkat cell RNA spiked in.

The chain joins TRBV15 to TRBJ2-5; tentatively, D is TRBD1 or TRBD2 (5 bases each). The CDR3 sequence is 16 residues long. Germline values: CDR1 LNHNV, CDR2 YYDKDF (reference sequence). Trimming removed 5 bases from V and 0 bases from J, with 16 bases in between. The CDR3 loop reads CATSPRGTQYQETQYF. The CDR3 DNA is TGTGCCACCAGCCCCCGGGGCACCCAGTACCAAGAGACCCAGTACTTC.

The rearrangement uses TRBV25-1 and TRBJ1-1; D might be TRBD1 (5 bases). Deletions cut 10 bases from V and 0 bases from J, with 12 bases between. The CDR3 is 13 amino acids. The V gene's germline CDR1 is MGHDK and CDR2 SYGVNS. CDR3 DNA: TGTGCCACCCGGGGGGAGATGAACACTGAAGCTTTCTTT. Protein: CATRGEMNTEAFF.

This clonotype was seen more than once but under ten times. The chain uses TRBV4-1 and TRBJ2-2; weak D call: TRBD1 (5 bases). The V end was cut by 3 bases, the J end by 4 bases, with 18 bases between. There are 17 residues in the CDR3. Germline CDR1 reads MGHRA; CDR2 reads YSYEKL. In nucleotides, the CDR3 is TGCGCCAGCAGCCACGCTAGGGGTATTTTAGGCACCGGGGAGCTGTTTTTT. It yields the protein CASSHARGILGTGELFF.

The table lists this clonotype with many counts. The chain couples TRBV9 to TRBJ1-2; D is possibly TRBD1 (6 bases). V dropped 6 bases and J dropped 7 bases, with 13 bases sitting between them. The CDR3 has 12 residues. The germline gives CDR1 SGDLS, CDR2 YYNGEE. The DNA of the CDR3 is TGTGCCAGCACCCTAGGGGGTTCTGGCTACACCTTC. Protein: CASTLGGSGYTF.

This clonotype was seen a handful of times. The chain links TRBV7-9 to TRBJ2-1; 8 bases are a match to TRBD1. Germline V gene sequence: CDR1 SEHNR, CDR2 FQNEAQ (reference sequence). The CDR3 length is 14 residues. Trimming cost V 1 base and J 7 bases; bases outside gene matches: 3. This CDR3 reads CASSLGQGNNEQFF. DNA of the CDR3: TGTGCCAGCAGCTTAGGACAGGGGAATAATGAGCAGTTCTTC.

In the case of this clonotype: This may stem from a read error, because a much larger clone lies one nucleotide away. The chain combines TRBV27 with TRBJ2-7; weak D call: TRBD1 (5 bases). Germline CDR1 is MNHEY and CDR2 is SMNVEV (reference sequence). This CDR3 is built from 14 residues. The CDR3 spells CASSLKGFAYGQYF. The CDR3 DNA reads as TGTGCCAGCAGTTTGAAGGGGTTCGCCTACGGGCAGTACTTC.

This clonotype has a count of ten or more. The chain has TRBV3-1 and TRBJ1-1, with 9 nucleotides matching TRBD1. Germline CDR1 and CDR2: LGHDT and YNNKEL (reference sequence). This CDR3 region has 17 residues. V was clipped by 0 bases and J by 3 bases; unmatched bases: 8. The CDR3: CASSQDLGQGFDTEAFF. The CDR3 DNA reads TGTGCCAGCAGCCAAGATTTAGGACAGGGGTTTGACACTGAAGCTTTCTTT.

This rearrangement joins TRBV4-1 to TRBJ2-7; 11 bases are a match to TRBD2. Germline V gene lookup returns CDR1 MGHRA and CDR2 YSYEKL. The ends lost 2 bases at V and 4 bases at J; junction bases unmatched: 4. The CDR3 runs 15 residues. CDR3 loop: CASSQTSGSVYEQYF. Here the CDR3 DNA reads TGCGCCAGCAGCCAAACTAGCGGGAGTGTGTACGAGCAGTACTTC.

This clonotype was counted many times. J is TRBJ2-1 and V is TRBV5-1; tentatively, D is TRBD2 (7 bases). V was shortened by 0 bases and J by 8 bases, with 12 bases between the two germline ends. The CDR3 is 14 amino acids. The germline V gene has CDR1 SGHRS and CDR2 YFSETQ. CDR3 DNA sequence: TGCGCCAGCAGCTTGGAGGGCGGGGGCTATGAGCAGTTCTTC. Translating gives CASSLEGGGYEQFF.

V is TRBV27 and J is TRBJ2-1, with no clear D. CDR1 is MNHEY and CDR2 is SMNVEV in the germline V gene (reference sequence). This CDR3 is built from 14 residues. V shed 7 bases and J shed 2 bases, with 12 bases lying between them. The CDR3 here is CASTSPVAYNEQFF. The DNA for the CDR3 is TGTGCCAGCACCTCGCCCGTTGCCTACAATGAGCAGTTCTTC.

At least ten counts were recorded for this clonotype. The chain recombines TRBV11-2 with TRBJ2-3, with D tentatively TRBD1 (6 bases). There are 16 residues in the CDR3. V lost 5 bases and J 2 bases, leaving 17 bases between the germline ends. The germline CDR1 and CDR2 sequences are SGHAT and FQNNGV. CDR3 coding DNA: TGTGCCAGCAGCACACCGGACAGCCCCCTCACAGATACGCAGTATTTT. This translates into CASSTPDSPLTDTQYF.

This clonotype was recorded many times. V and J are TRBV9 and TRBJ2-2, with TRBD1 identical over 11 bases. The CDR3 runs 16 residues. J lost 2 bases, V lost 3 bases, and 3 bases had no gene match. CDR1 is SGDLS, CDR2 YYNGEE, per germline. Here the CDR3 reads CASSGGQGDNTGELFF. The CDR3 region has the DNA TGTGCCAGCAGCGGGGGACAGGGGGATAACACCGGGGAGCTGTTTTTT. The full variable domain, its missing parts supplied by reference TRBV9 and TRBJ2-2, is DSGVTQTPKHLITATGQRVTLRCSPRSGDLSVYWYQQSLDQGLQFLIQYYNGEERAKGNILERFSAQQFPDLHSELNLSSLELGDSALYFCASSGGQGDNTGELFFGEGSRLTVL.

The chain links TRBV27 to TRBJ2-1; TRBD2 agrees at 7 bases. V was clipped by 5 bases and J by 4 bases; unmatched bases: 5. This CDR3 contains 14 residues. The V gene's germline CDR1 is MNHEY and CDR2 SMNVEV (reference sequence). The DNA for the CDR3 is TGTGCCAGCAGTCCCCTAGCGGCATACAATGAGCAGTTCTTC. This sequence encodes CASSPLAAYNEQFF.

This clonotype was picked up a small number of times. The chain employs TRBV6-6 and TRBJ2-7; D is ambiguous. CDR1 is MNHNY, CDR2 SVGAGI, per germline (reference sequence). V lost 2 bases and J 2 bases, leaving 7 bases between the germline ends. The CDR3 is 13 amino acids. This chain's CDR3 is CASSYLQTYEQYF. CDR3 sequence (DNA): TGTGCCAGCAGTTACCTACAGACCTACGAGCAGTACTTC.

This clonotype was counted ten times or more. This chain links TRBV7-9 with TRBJ2-7; D is possibly TRBD2 (6 bases). CDR3 length: 16 residues. V was trimmed by 5 bases and J by 6 bases, leaving 23 bases between them. Germline CDR1 and CDR2: SEHNR and FQNEAQ (reference sequence). The CDR3 nucleotides read TGTGCCAGCAGCCCAGGCCGGGGACTGCAGGTGATCGAGCAGTACTTC. This sequence encodes CASSPGRGLQVIEQYF.

This clonotype was recorded at least ten times. The chain couples TRBV29-1 to TRBJ1-2, with TRBD1 identical over 12 bases. This CDR3 is 17 amino acids long. Per germline, CDR1 SQVTM and CDR2 ANQGSEA. J was trimmed by 4 bases and V by 1 base; bases with no gene match: 10. This chain's CDR3 is CSVEAVPRDRGPYGYTF. The CDR3 nucleotides are TGCAGCGTTGAAGCAGTCCCCCGGGACAGGGGGCCCTATGGCTACACCTTC. Using reference TRBV29-1 and TRBJ1-2 for the parts outside the CDR3, the full variable domain is SAVISQKPSRDICQRGTSLTIQCQVDSQVTMMFWYRQQPGQSLTLIATANQGSEATYESGFVIDKFPISRPNLTFSTLTVSNMSPEDSSIYLCSVEAVPRDRGPYGYTFGSGTRLTVV.